This TCR beta chain was found in a study of regulatory and conventional T cells in RAG deficiency. Notes on the study in general: Shorter CDR3s in all patient subsets; >85% Treg-Tconv overlap in Omenn. Shannon entropy was markedly lower and Simpson indices higher in RAG-deficient patients than control T-cell subsets.

Comments on this clone: What it binds is not known.

Germline CDR1 and CDR2: SGHAT and FQNNGV. The CDR3 length is 15 residues. The V and J ends lost 5 bases and 7 bases respectively, with 17 bases between them. Libraries were prepared by immunoSEQ multiplex PCR; TCRdb keeps only in-frame clonotypes and omits some of them. This table has fewer than 35,000 clones, approximately 90% appearing once. A further study also used this sample, focusing on regulatory T cells. That work contributes: Primers: 52 TRBV forward and 13 TRBJ reverse. In patients, unique TRB V-J pairs were restricted and V/J usage skewed, especially in Tregs.

This clonotype was sampled from a human donor in good health. The J gene is TRBJ1-4, the V gene TRBV11-2; maybe TRBD1 (5 bases). The sequencing input was CD8+ T cells sorted from blood. CDR3 protein: CASSLSGTTGEKLFF. As DNA, the CDR3 is TGTGCCAGCAGCCTCTCCGGGACTACGGGTGAAAAACTGTTTTTT.